The rows below give T cell receptor beta chains drawn from one sample of a study of OX40 agonist ivuxolimab in advanced cancers. Generated by immunoSEQ multiplex PCR, the TCRdb table keeps only in-frame clones and is missing some. The sample holds 70,000 to 90,000 clones; about 90% are singletons and the top ten take under 9.5%. Here the sequenced sample was CD4+ or CD8+ T cells sorted from blood, taken in a trial of the OX40 agonist ivuxolimab. The receptors stem from an adult with an advanced solid tumor such as melanoma, head and neck, liver or kidney cancer. Both conserved end residues are trimmed from each CDR3. Clone sizes are given selectively: once, few, many, or a class where the clone is expanded.

J | size | V | CDR3
TRBJ2-1 | NA | TRBV6-5 | ASTYQGNEQF
TRBJ1-1 | NA | TRBV30 | AWNPWTGTEAF
TRBJ2-7 | NA | TRBV9 | ASSEGRIAYEQY
TRBJ2-5 | NA | TRBV6-5 | ASRSGGETQY
TRBJ2-5 | NA | TRBV10-3 | AISAGGLAGDKEETQY
TRBJ2-7 | once | TRBV5-4 | ASSSPYEQY
TRBJ2-7 | NA | TRBV5-6 | ASSWGASYEQY
TRBJ2-3 | NA | TRBV9 | ASSLRSGGNTDTQY
TRBJ2-3 | NA | TRBV11-3 | ASSSPWDESGDTQY
TRBJ1-1 | NA | TRBV30 | AWSVGGGTEAF
TRBJ2-1 | NA | TRBV29-1 | SVEDPDSYNEQF